The 17 T cell receptor beta chains below all came from one sample that was sequenced in a study of blood T cell repertoires in COVID-19. The table came from immunoSEQ multiplex PCR; TCRdb's copy has only in-frame clones and leaves some out. The sample lists under 200,000 clones, about 85% occurring once. Sequencing was carried out using peripheral blood. These receptors were taken from a man between 60 and 70 years old who had recovered from COVID-19.

This clone was seen more than once but under ten times. The sample carries other DNA sequences with the same CDR3. CDR3 amino acids: CASSSSGGAYNEQFF. The CDR3 DNA follows: TGCGCCAGCAGCTCTAGCGGGGGGGCCTACAATGAGCAGTTCTTC. The V call is TRBV5-1, the J call TRBJ2-1, with TRBD2 identical over 12 bases. Germline assignment: CDR1 SGHRS and CDR2 YFSETQ. The CDR3 runs to 15 residues. V lost 3 bases to trimming and J lost 2 bases; unmatched junction nucleotides: 0.

J is TRBJ1-1 and V is TRBV5-1; D call uncertain. The CDR3 is 15 residues long. Germline V gives CDR1 SGHRS, CDR2 YFSETQ. V was shortened by 3 bases and J by 4 bases, with 16 bases between the two germline ends. The CDR3 DNA sequence: TGCGCCAGCAGCTCCCGGGAAGTTTCGGCCACTGAAGCTTTCTTT. Encoded protein: CASSSREVSATEAFF.

This rearrangement joins TRBV12-3 or TRBV12-4 to TRBJ1-5, with a possible D match to TRBD1 (5 bases). The CDR3 runs 12 residues. Trimming shortened V by 5 bases and J by 4 bases, and 6 bases separated the two germline ends. The CDR3 bases are TGTGCCAGCAGTGACAGTAATCAGCCCCAGCATTTT. It is translated as CASSDSNQPQHF.

This clone was observed a few times. This chain joins TRBV7-9 and TRBJ1-1; D unclear. Trimming removed 3 bases from V and 4 bases from J, with 9 bases in between. The CDR3 covers 13 residues. Germline V gives CDR1 SEHNR, CDR2 FQNEAQ (reference sequence). CDR3 residues: CASSFSSGTEAFF. CDR3 DNA: TGTGCCAGCAGCTTCTCTTCGGGCACTGAAGCTTTCTTT.

This clone was found once. The rearrangement uses TRBV6-6 and TRBJ1-2, with unresolved D. CDR3 length: 12 residues. Looked up from germline, CDR1 is MNHNY and CDR2 is SVGAGI (reference sequence). V lost 4 bases and J lost 9, with 12 bases in between. CDR3 in DNA: TGTGCCAGCAGTTCCGTTGAGGGTAGCTACACCTTC. Amino acids: CASSSVEGSYTF.

The CDR3 spells CASSQFNGYEQYF. The CDR3, as DNA: TGTGCCAGCAGCCAATTTAACGGCTACGAGCAGTACTTC. The chain links TRBV3-1 (or the pseudogene TRBV3-2) to TRBJ2-7; D uncertain. The ends were cut back, 2 bases at V and 3 bases at J, with 8 bases in the middle. The CDR3 is made up of 13 amino acids. Per germline, CDR1 LGHDT and CDR2 YNNKEL (reference sequence).

This clone showed up just a few times. The chain is built from TRBV7-3 and TRBJ2-1; a weak D match, TRBD2 (7 bases). The V end lost 5 bases, the J end lost 6 bases, and 17 bases lay between the germline ends. The CDR3 length is 15 residues. Germline-derived CDR1 and CDR2 are SGHTA and FQGTGA. CDR3 bases: TGTGCCAGCAGCCTCGCCCTAGGGGGGGGCAATGAGCAGTTCTTC. Encoded protein: CASSLALGGGNEQFF.

J is TRBJ1-1 and V is TRBV9, with 8 bases matching TRBD1. This CDR3 comprises 15 residues. V lost 4 bases, J lost 0 bases, and 5 bases stayed unmatched. CDR1 is SGDLS and CDR2 is YYNGEE in the germline V gene. In nucleotides, the CDR3 is TGTGCCAGCAGCTACCAGACAGGGGTGAACACTGAAGCTTTCTTT. This gives the protein CASSYQTGVNTEAFF.

This chain joins TRBV11-3 and TRBJ2-2; D is unresolved. Germline CDR1 is SGHNT and CDR2 is YENEEA. V lost 1 base to trimming and J lost 6 bases, with 15 bases between them. The CDR3 loop spans 16 amino acids. The CDR3 region is CASSLGLGLDSGELFF. The CDR3 nucleotides are TGTGCCAGCAGCTTAGGTTTGGGCCTCGATTCCGGGGAGCTGTTTTTT.

V is TRBV7-9 and J is TRBJ1-1; tentative D call: TRBD1 (6 bases). Trimming removed 5 bases at V and 6 bases at J, with 22 bases between. Germline V CDR1 and CDR2: SEHNR, FQNEAQ (reference sequence). CDR3 length equals 16 residues. The CDR3 is CASSPILTGGGPEAFF. CDR3 DNA sequence: TGTGCCAGCAGCCCGATCCTGACAGGAGGTGGCCCTGAAGCTTTCTTT.

J is TRBJ2-1 and V is TRBV4-3; 14 bases align to TRBD2. CDR3 length equals 18 residues. V was clipped by 0 bases and J by 4 bases; unmatched bases: 5. The germline V gene encodes CDR1 LGHNA and CDR2 YSLEER. CDR3 sequence: CASSQDRRLAGGYNEQFF. For the CDR3, the DNA is TGCGCCAGCAGCCAAGATCGGCGACTAGCGGGGGGGTACAATGAGCAGTTCTTC.

V is TRBV6-5 and J is TRBJ1-2, with D unclear. Trimming pared 4 bases from V and 0 bases from J, leaving 12 bases between. Germline assignment: CDR1 MNHEY and CDR2 SVGAGI. The CDR3 has 15 residues. CDR3 loop: CASSSIGLANYGYTF. The CDR3 DNA is TGTGCCAGCAGTTCTATCGGGTTGGCTAACTATGGCTACACCTTC.

This clone was detected only once. This rearrangement joins TRBV7-2 to TRBJ2-7; 12 bases agree with TRBD2. The germline gives CDR1 SGHTA, CDR2 FQGNSA. Germline trimming cut 5 bases from V and 4 bases from J; bases unmatched to any gene: 6. This CDR3 spans 15 amino acids. The CDR3 coding sequence is TGTGCCAGCAGCCCCACTAGCGGGGGGACTTACGAGCAGTACTTC. Translating gives CASSPTSGGTYEQYF.

This chain connects TRBV19 to TRBJ2-5; 8 bases align to TRBD1. Germline V gene lookup returns CDR1 LNHDA and CDR2 SQIVND (reference sequence). V shed 4 bases and J 1 base; nucleotides not matched to a gene: 8. The CDR3 loop spans 16 amino acids. The DNA for the CDR3 is TGTGCCAGTAGTACACCTCATGGGACAGGCCAAGAGACCCAGTACTTC. It yields the protein CASSTPHGTGQETQYF.

The chain uses TRBV6-5 and TRBJ1-4; the D gene is possibly TRBD1 (6 bases). This CDR3 comprises 15 residues. Trimming took off 5 bases at V and 3 bases at J, with 13 bases between the two ends. Germline CDR1 and CDR2: MNHEY and SVGAGI. This CDR3 is CASSNSGVANEKLFF. In nucleotides, the CDR3 is TGTGCCAGCAGTAATTCAGGGGTGGCTAATGAAAAACTGTTTTTT.

The chain links TRBV5-1 to TRBJ2-3, with 7 bases matching TRBD2. CDR3 length equals 14 residues. CDR1 and CDR2 from the germline V gene are SGHRS and YFSETQ. V trimming: 7 bases; J trimming: 2 bases; junction bases outside the gene matches: 7. DNA for the CDR3: TGCGCCAGCGGGGCGGGGGAGAACACAGATACGCAGTATTTT. Protein: CASGAGENTDTQYF.

The chain links TRBV7-8 to TRBJ2-3; a possible D gene is TRBD1 (5 bases). The CDR3 contains 16 residues. Germline loops: CDR1 SGHVS, CDR2 FQNEAQ. V lost 3 bases and J 0 bases, leaving 13 bases between the germline ends. The CDR3 DNA is TGTGCCAGCAGCTTGTGGGGCGTCGCTAGCACAGATACGCAGTATTTT. Protein product: CASSLWGVASTDTQYF. Using reference TRBV7-8 and TRBJ2-3 for the parts outside the CDR3, the full variable domain is GAGVSQSPRYKVAKRGQDVALRCDPISGHVSLFWYQQALGQGPEFLTYFQNEAQLDKSGLPSDRFFAERPEGSVSTLKIQRTQQEDSAVYLCASSLWGVASTDTQYFGPGTRLTVL.